The next 30 T cell receptor beta chains were all read from a single sample in a study of Ad26.COV2.S vaccination and SARS-CoV-2 variants. Treatment: 19 received Ad26.COV2.S at low or high dose, single or two shots; about 5 received placebo; per-sample allocation not given. Collection of the samples took place on day 63 after the first injection of vaccine or placebo. The table came from immunoSEQ multiplex PCR; TCRdb's copy has only in-frame clones and leaves some out. Among 200,000 to 250,000 clones listed, approximately 90% were seen once. The specimen was peripheral blood, collected in a trial of Ad26.COV2.S vaccine versus placebo. These receptors originate from a person between 18 and 59 years old who received the Ad26.COV2.S COVID-19 vaccine or a placebo.

V and J are TRBV3-1 (or the pseudogene TRBV3-2) and TRBJ2-1; D not certain. The CDR3 is 14 amino acids. Germline CDR1 reads LGHDT; CDR2 reads YNNKEL (reference sequence). Trimming removed 2 bases from V and 5 bases from J, with 10 bases in between. Here the CDR3 reads CASSQSTVDNEQFF. For the CDR3, the DNA is TGTGCCAGCAGCCAAAGTACGGTAGACAATGAGCAGTTCTTC.

The chain carries TRBV5-6 and TRBJ1-3; TRBD1 agrees at 10 bases. The CDR3 has 13 residues. V dropped 4 bases and J dropped 7; count of bases not matched to a gene: 2. In germline, CDR1 is SGHDT, CDR2 YYEEEE. CDR3 loop: CASSGTGDNTIYF. The CDR3 bases are TGTGCCAGCAGCGGGACAGGGGACAACACCATATATTTT.

The V call is TRBV9, the J call TRBJ2-5, with D perhaps matching TRBD1 or TRBD2 (5 bases each). There are 16 residues in the CDR3. V lost 3 bases, J lost 4 bases, and 19 bases lay in between. Germline V gene data show CDR1 as SGDLS and CDR2 as YYNGEE. CDR3 amino acids: CASSAVGEGLRETQYF. The DNA of the CDR3 is TGTGCCAGCAGCGCCGTAGGTGAGGGGCTGAGAGAGACCCAGTACTTC. The full variable domain, its missing parts supplied by reference TRBV9 and TRBJ2-5, is DSGVTQTPKHLITATGQRVTLRCSPRSGDLSVYWYQQSLDQGLQFLIQYYNGEERAKGNILERFSAQQFPDLHSELNLSSLELGDSALYFCASSAVGEGLRETQYFGPGTRLLVL.

The CDR3 sequence is CAISESEAVNTEAFF. The DNA for the CDR3 is TGTGCCATCAGTGAGTCGGAAGCTGTGAACACTGAAGCTTTCTTT. V usage is TRBV10-3 and J usage is TRBJ1-1; D remains ambiguous. Per germline, CDR1 ENHRY and CDR2 SYGVKD. V was pared by 0 bases and J by 0 bases, with 8 bases between. The CDR3 runs to 15 residues.

This chain links TRBV19 with TRBJ2-5; 11 bases are shared with TRBD2. CDR3 length: 14 residues. The germline V gene encodes CDR1 LNHDA and CDR2 SQIVND (reference sequence). J was trimmed by 4 bases and V by 7 bases; bases with no gene match: 5. The chain's CDR3 is CASKTSGSTETQYF. The CDR3 nucleotides read TGTGCCAGTAAAACTAGCGGGAGCACAGAGACCCAGTACTTC.

This clone appeared once. The genes are TRBV7-9 and TRBJ1-6; D might be TRBD1 (5 bases). Trimming took 2 bases from V and 5 from J, leaving 16 bases between them. This CDR3 is 17 amino acids long. Germline V gene data show CDR1 as SEHNR and CDR2 as FQNEAQ (reference sequence). The chain's CDR3 is CASSLSGRDADNSPLHF. CDR3 bases: TGTGCCAGCAGCTTATCGGGTCGGGACGCTGATAATTCACCCCTCCACTTT. Supplemented by reference TRBV7-9 and TRBJ1-6, the full variable domain reads DTGVSQNPRHKITKRGQNVTFRCDPISEHNRLYWYRQTLGQGPEFLTYFQNEAQLEKSRLLSDRFSAERPKGSFSTLEIQRTEQGDSAMYLCASSLSGRDADNSPLHFGNGTRLTVT.

The V gene is TRBV7-3, the J gene TRBJ1-1; possible D gene TRBD1, 5 bases. The CDR3 totals 13 residues. Germline-derived CDR1 and CDR2 are SGHTA and FQGTGA. The ends were cut back, 4 bases at V and 1 base at J, with 7 bases in the middle. The CDR3 region is CASSSGWNTEAFF. In nucleotides, the CDR3 is TGTGCCAGCAGCTCAGGGTGGAACACTGAAGCTTTCTTT. The whole variable domain, remainder taken from reference TRBV7-3 and TRBJ1-1, is GAGVSQTPSNKVTEKGKYVELRCDPISGHTALYWYRQSLGQGPEFLIYFQGTGAADDSGLPNDRFFAVRPEGSVSTLKIQRTERGDSAVYLCASSSGWNTEAFFGQGTRLTVV.

This clone showed up just a few times. The gene calls are TRBV4-2 and TRBJ2-1; 9 bases agree with TRBD2. CDR1 and CDR2 from the germline V gene are LGHNA and YNFKEQ. The V segment lost 0 bases and the J segment 2 bases; nucleotides outside the gene matches: 5. This CDR3 is 17 amino acids long. The CDR3 DNA sequence: TGTGCCAGCAGCCAAGAAACAGCGGGAGGTGCCTACAATGAGCAGTTCTTC. Protein sequence: CASSQETAGGAYNEQFF.

V is TRBV28 and J is TRBJ2-1; 9 bases agree with TRBD1. The CDR3 is 16 residues long. The junction had 10 bases not matched to a gene; V was cut back by 8 bases and J by 2 bases. Germline assignment: CDR1 MDHEN and CDR2 SYDVKM. CDR3: CASFSTDRGAYNEQFF. In DNA form, the CDR3 reads TGTGCCAGCTTCTCTACTGACAGGGGGGCCTACAATGAGCAGTTCTTC.

The chain joins TRBV6-4 to TRBJ1-1, with unresolved D. The CDR3 length is 14 residues. V lost 6 bases, J lost 0 bases, and 11 bases lay in between. CDR1 and CDR2 from the germline V gene are MRHNA and SNTAGT. CDR3 bases: TGTGCCAGCAGGGGTGAGAACATGAACACTGAAGCTTTCTTT. Residues: CASRGENMNTEAFF.

The table lists this clone with a count of one. This chain uses TRBV5-5 with TRBJ1-5; D not resolved. CDR1 SGHKS and CDR2 YYEKEE come from the germline V gene (reference sequence). V dropped 2 bases and J dropped 6 bases, with 12 bases sitting between them. The CDR3 contains 14 residues. CDR3 in amino acids: CASSLGGIAQPQHF. Here the CDR3 DNA reads TGTGCCAGCAGCTTAGGAGGGATCGCTCAGCCCCAGCATTTT.

The J gene is TRBJ1-1, the V gene TRBV11-3; D gene uncertain. Per germline, CDR1 SGHNT and CDR2 YENEEA. The V end was cut by 5 bases, the J end by 5 bases, with 15 bases between. This CDR3 spans 14 amino acids. Here the CDR3 reads CASSRGGGPTEAFF. CDR3 nucleotide sequence: TGTGCCAGCAGCCGAGGCGGAGGGCCGACTGAAGCTTTCTTT.

The chain uses TRBV19 and TRBJ2-1, with D hard to call. The CDR3 has 13 amino acids. The V gene lost 4 bases and the J gene lost 4 bases, with 8 bases spanning the gap. Germline CDR1 reads LNHDA; CDR2 reads SQIVND (reference sequence). CDR3 sequence: CASSTASYNEQFF. The CDR3 nucleotides are TGTGCCAGTAGTACCGCCTCTTACAATGAGCAGTTCTTC.

The rearrangement links TRBV6-4 to TRBJ2-1; D unresolved. The ends were cut back, 2 bases at V and 6 bases at J, with 5 bases in the middle. CDR1 and CDR2 (germline): MRHNA, SNTAGT. This CDR3 has 12 amino acids. The CDR3 DNA is TGTGCCAGCAGTGACAATGGCAATGAGCAGTTCTTC. Its protein is CASSDNGNEQFF.

The chain is built from TRBV7-8 and TRBJ1-3, with D unclear. The V end lost 5 bases, the J end lost 0 bases, and 17 bases lay between the germline ends. Germline-derived CDR1 and CDR2 are SGHVS and FQNEAQ. The CDR3 has 17 residues. The CDR3 DNA reads TGTGCCAGCAGCCGGTCCGTGGGGTTTAACTCTGGAAACACCATATATTTT. It codes for CASSRSVGFNSGNTIYF.

V and J are TRBV4-1 and TRBJ2-3, with 10 nucleotides matching TRBD2. Looked up from germline, CDR1 is MGHRA and CDR2 is YSYEKL. The CDR3 loop spans 15 amino acids. With 4 bases clipped from V and 2 bases from J, the junction kept 3 bases outside the gene matches. DNA for the CDR3: TGCGCCAGCAGCCTTAGCGGGGGGCCCACAGATACGCAGTATTTT. Translation gives CASSLSGGPTDTQYF.

The chain couples TRBV28 to TRBJ2-5; weak D call: TRBD2 (6 bases). The CDR3 loop spans 16 amino acids. Trimming stripped 4 bases from V and 2 bases from J, with 17 bases between. Looked up from germline, CDR1 is MDHEN and CDR2 is SYDVKM. CDR3: CASSWDFRSGQETQYF. Written as DNA, the CDR3 is TGTGCCAGCAGTTGGGACTTCAGGAGTGGTCAAGAGACCCAGTACTTC.

V and J are TRBV7-6 and TRBJ1-1; D ambiguous. CDR3 length: 15 residues. Germline CDR1 reads SGHVS; CDR2 reads FNYEAQ. V lost 3 bases and J 3 bases, leaving 14 bases between the germline ends. The CDR3 spells CASSLTSWSDTEAFF. CDR3 sequence (DNA): TGTGCCAGCAGCTTGACCTCCTGGTCGGACACTGAAGCTTTCTTT. The complete variable domain, with remaining parts taken from reference TRBV7-6 and TRBJ1-1, reads GAGVSQSPRYKVTKRGQDVALRCDPISGHVSLYWYRQALGQGPEFLTYFNYEAQQDKSGLPNDRFSAERPEGSISTLTIQRTEQRDSAMYRCASSLTSWSDTEAFFGQGTRLTVV.

The chain recombines TRBV14 with TRBJ2-2; TRBD1 matches 7 bases. Germline CDR1 and CDR2: SGHDN and FVKESK. The trim removed 3 bases at V and 6 bases at J, leaving 10 bases unmatched. There are 16 residues in the CDR3. The CDR3 coding sequence is TGTGCCAGCAGCCATTACCAGGGGGACGTGGCCGGGGAGCTGTTTTTT. It is translated as CASSHYQGDVAGELFF.

This clone appeared once. This chain connects TRBV7-2 to TRBJ1-2; TRBD1 agrees at 7 bases. The J segment lost 8 bases and the V segment lost 1 base, leaving 10 bases of the junction unmatched. The germline CDR1 and CDR2 sequences are SGHTA and FQGNSA. This CDR3 has 15 amino acids. The CDR3: CASSLGSRGSKGYTF. DNA for the CDR3: TGTGCCAGCAGCTTAGGGTCCAGGGGGTCTAAGGGCTACACCTTC.

V gene TRBV28 combines with J gene TRBJ2-7; 7 positions match TRBD1. V was clipped by 2 bases and J by 2 bases; unmatched bases: 6. This CDR3 is built from 15 residues. The germline gives CDR1 MDHEN, CDR2 SYDVKM. The CDR3 loop is CASSLRTGEPYEQYF. DNA of the CDR3: TGTGCCAGCAGTTTACGGACAGGAGAACCCTACGAGCAGTACTTC.

The chain recombines TRBV7-3 with TRBJ2-5, with 9 bases aligning to TRBD2. The V gene end was trimmed by 7 bases and the J gene end by 3 bases; junction bases not matched to a gene: 9. The CDR3 contains 15 residues. Germline lookup yields CDR1 SGHTA and CDR2 FQGTGA. This chain's CDR3 is CASKRSGRIEETQYF. The CDR3, as DNA: TGTGCCAGCAAACGGAGCGGGAGGATTGAAGAGACCCAGTACTTC.

This clone has more than one count but fewer than ten. The CDR3 spells CASSFTRDSYEQYF. The CDR3 coding sequence is TGTGCCAGCAGTTTTACTCGGGATTCCTACGAGCAGTACTTC. This chain connects TRBV28 to TRBJ2-7; TRBD2 might be the D (5 bases). CDR3 length: 14 amino acids. CDR1 and CDR2 (germline): MDHEN, SYDVKM. V lost 3 bases to trimming and J lost 1 base, with 10 bases between them.

V and J are TRBV7-3 and TRBJ2-3; the match to TRBD1 covers 9 bases. Trimming cost V 3 bases and J 5 bases; bases outside gene matches: 6. This CDR3 region has 15 residues. In germline, CDR1 is SGHTA, CDR2 FQGTGA. As DNA, the CDR3 is TGTGCCAGCAGCTTGGGGAAGACAGGGGGAGATACGCAGTATTTT. Encoded protein: CASSLGKTGGDTQYF.

The gene calls are TRBV7-9 and TRBJ1-4; TRBD1 matches 9 bases. CDR3 length: 14 amino acids. V shed 5 bases, J shed 6 bases, and the junction held 4 bases outside the gene matches. CDR1 is SEHNR and CDR2 is FQNEAQ in the germline V gene (reference sequence). CDR3 in DNA: TGTGCCAGCAGCAGACAGGGGGTGGATGAAAAACTGTTTTTT. It encodes CASSRQGVDEKLFF.

With regard to this clone: One junction end disagrees with the germline gene, perhaps due to a read error. The chain is built from TRBV30 and TRBJ1-1, with TRBD1 as a possible D gene (5 bases). This CDR3 comprises 12 residues. Germline V gene sequence: CDR1 GTSNPN, CDR2 SVGIG (reference sequence). CDR3 sequence (DNA): TGTGCCTGGAGCCGACAAGGGACGTTATTCCCTTTT. This translates into CAWSRQGTLFPF.

The V gene is TRBV7-2, the J gene TRBJ2-5, with D perhaps TRBD2 (7 bases). Germline loops: CDR1 SGHTA, CDR2 FQGNSA. V was trimmed by 4 bases and J by 0 bases, leaving 15 bases between them. The CDR3 consists of 16 residues. CDR3 region: CASSSSRGGDQETQYF. In nucleotides, the CDR3 is TGTGCCAGCAGCTCGAGCAGAGGGGGGGACCAAGAGACCCAGTACTTC.

The chain joins TRBV2 to TRBJ2-2; D call uncertain. This CDR3 contains 14 residues. V shed 6 bases and J shed 1 base, with 9 bases lying between them. Germline V gene sequence: CDR1 SNHLY, CDR2 FYNNEI. Here the CDR3 reads CASRVTVNTGELFF. The DNA for the CDR3 is TGTGCCAGCAGGGTCACAGTGAACACCGGGGAGCTGTTTTTT.

The J gene is TRBJ2-3, the V gene TRBV28; 11 bases are shared with TRBD2. The germline gives CDR1 MDHEN, CDR2 SYDVKM. This CDR3 comprises 18 residues. V lost 5 bases, J lost 5 bases, and 15 bases stayed unmatched. The DNA for the CDR3 is TGTGCCAGCAGTCCCGGAGGTAGCGGGGGGGCCTGGGGAGATACGCAGTATTTT. As protein: CASSPGGSGGAWGDTQYF.

The V call is TRBV12-3 or TRBV12-4, the J call TRBJ2-2; either TRBD1 or TRBD2 may supply D (5 bases each). V dropped 6 bases and J dropped 4 bases, with 9 bases sitting between them. The CDR3 is 13 residues long. For the CDR3, the DNA is TGTGCCAGCAGGGGGACCTCCACCGGGGAGCTGTTTTTT. Protein sequence: CASRGTSTGELFF.